This T cell receptor (beta chain) came from a study of glioma-infiltrating T cells after dendritic cell vaccination. The sample holds one count of this clone. Some clones are missing from TCRdb's copy, which holds only in-frame ones; the method was immunoSEQ multiplex PCR. The sample carries nearly 85,000 clones, 70% to 90% recorded once. CDR3 length: 15 amino acids. Germline-derived CDR1 and CDR2 are LNHDA and SQIVND (reference sequence). The junction had 8 bases not matched to a gene; V was cut back by 5 bases and J by 3 bases. The receptor comes from a human donor with glioblastoma. This sequence joins TRBV19 and TRBJ1-1, with 8 bases identical to TRBD1. The source was blood, collected before dendritic cell vaccination. CDR3 residues: CASSPYRGQDTEAFF. The CDR3 nucleotides are TGTGCCAGTAGTCCCTACAGGGGACAGGACACTGAAGCTTTCTTT.